Listed here are 32 T cell receptor beta chains from one sample, sequenced in a study of identical twins. TCRdb re-called the 5' RACE reads with MiXCR, one entry per CDR3 protein. The data hold 310,000 or so distinct CDR3 sequences, with 7.5% to 9.5% observed a single time. These same data were also listed under a study on yellow fever vaccine responses in identical twins.

The sequenced material came from CD8+ T cells sorted from blood. These receptors were collected from a woman between 18 and 29 years old in good health.

This clonotype was recorded a few times. The V call is TRBV20-1, the J call TRBJ2-1; the match to TRBD2 covers 13 bases. The trim removed 3 bases at V and 4 bases at J, leaving 9 bases unmatched. This CDR3 region has 17 residues. From germline, CDR1 is DFQATT and CDR2 SNEGSKA (reference sequence). As DNA, the CDR3 is TGCAGTGCTAGTGAGCGACTAGCGGGGGGCCTTTACAATGAGCAGTTCTTC. As protein: CSASERLAGGLYNEQFF.

This clonotype was seen at least ten times. The rearrangement links TRBV5-5 to TRBJ2-5; maybe TRBD1 (5 bases). V was trimmed by 4 bases and J by 4 bases, leaving 11 bases between them. Germline V lookup: CDR1 SGHKS, CDR2 YYEKEE (reference sequence). The CDR3 covers 13 residues. For the CDR3, the DNA is TGTGCCAGCAGCCCCGACAGAGGAGAGACCCAGTACTTC. Its translation: CASSPDRGETQYF. The complete variable domain, with remaining parts taken from reference TRBV5-5 and TRBJ2-5, reads DAGVTQSPTHLIKTRGQQVTLRCSPISGHKSVSWYQQVLGQGPQFIFQYYEKEERGRGNFPDRFSARQFPNYSSELNVNALLLGDSALYLCASSPDRGETQYFGPGTRLLVL.

This clonotype was counted at least ten times. The chain uses TRBV20-1 and TRBJ2-7, with TRBD1 as a possible D gene (5 bases). CDR1 and CDR2 from the germline V gene are DFQATT and SNEGSKA (reference sequence). The V end was cut by 0 bases, the J end by 4 bases, with 16 bases between. The CDR3 totals 15 residues. The DNA for the CDR3 is TGCAGTGCTAGAGATGAAGCAGGGCTTCTTTACGAGCAGTACTTC. Protein product: CSARDEAGLLYEQYF.

This clonotype was seen repeatedly, ten times or more. J is TRBJ1-3 and V is TRBV7-6; D ambiguous. CDR1 SGHVS and CDR2 FNYEAQ come from the germline V gene. The CDR3 length is 14 residues. Trimming removed 5 bases from V and 0 bases from J, with 8 bases in between. As DNA, the CDR3 is TGTGCCAGCAGCCCGGCCCTCTCTGGAAACACCATATATTTT. Its translation: CASSPALSGNTIYF.

This clonotype was picked up many times. The chain's CDR3 is CASQEDWGRMGETQYF. CDR3 bases: TGCGCCAGCCAGGAGGATTGGGGCCGGATGGGTGAGACCCAGTACTTC. The gene calls are TRBV5-1 and TRBJ2-5; either TRBD1 or TRBD2 may supply D (5 bases each). CDR3 length: 16 amino acids. CDR1 is SGHRS, CDR2 YFSETQ, per germline. The ends were cut back, 7 bases at V and 5 bases at J, with 24 bases in the middle.

The J gene is TRBJ1-6, the V gene TRBV20-1; D unclear. V lost 3 bases and J 3 bases, leaving 12 bases between the germline ends. Germline CDR1 and CDR2: DFQATT and SNEGSKA (reference sequence). This CDR3 has 15 amino acids. The CDR3 sequence is CSARVLNHYNSPLHF. In DNA form, the CDR3 reads TGCAGTGCTAGGGTACTGAACCACTATAATTCACCCCTCCACTTT.

This clonotype came up many times. V is TRBV5-1 and J is TRBJ2-1; possibly TRBD2 for D (5 bases). V lost 4 bases, J lost 0 bases, and 17 bases lay in between. Germline V gives CDR1 SGHRS, CDR2 YFSETQ. CDR3 length equals 17 residues. CDR3 nucleotides: TGCGCCAGCAGCCCACTAGATCCGCTAAGCTCCTACAATGAGCAGTTCTTC. Protein product: CASSPLDPLSSYNEQFF.

The chain combines TRBV6-1 with TRBJ2-3; 7 nucleotides line up with TRBD2. The trim removed 7 bases at V and 4 bases at J, leaving 5 bases unmatched. Germline V lookup: CDR1 MNHNS, CDR2 SASEGT. The CDR3 is made up of 13 amino acids. Written as DNA, the CDR3 is TGTGCCAGCACCCGGGAGGTCCCAGATACGCAGTATTTT. Translating gives CASTREVPDTQYF.

This clonotype was picked up many times. This chain uses TRBV15 with TRBJ2-3; D is undetermined. Trimming stripped 0 bases from V and 2 bases from J, with 6 bases between. CDR1 and CDR2 (germline): LNHNV, YYDKDF (reference sequence). The CDR3 runs 14 residues. CDR3 in DNA: TGTGCCACCAGCAGAGATCGGGCCACAGATACGCAGTATTTT. Translation: CATSRDRATDTQYF.

This clonotype showed up just a few times. The V call is TRBV27, the J call TRBJ2-7, with D possibly TRBD2 on 5 matching bases. The CDR3 covers 12 residues. The V and J ends lost 11 bases and 1 base respectively, with 12 bases between them. CDR1 and CDR2 from the germline V gene are MNHEY and SMNVEV (reference sequence). DNA for the CDR3: TGTGCCGCCGGAGGTGAATCCTACGAGCAGTACTTC. Translation gives CAAGGESYEQYF.

This clonotype was observed at least ten times. The chain is built from TRBV29-1 and TRBJ2-3; 11 positions match TRBD2. CDR3 size: 16 residues. Germline V CDR1 and CDR2: SQVTM, ANQGSEA. Trimming cost V 5 bases and J 6 bases; bases outside gene matches: 13. CDR3: CSVLGLAAGIEDTQYF. The CDR3, as DNA: TGCAGCGTTCTGGGACTAGCGGCAGGTATCGAGGATACGCAGTATTTT.

This clonotype was picked up a small number of times. CDR3 sequence reads: CASREERTVTYEQYF. The CDR3 DNA follows: TGTGCCAGCAGAGAAGAACGGACAGTTACCTACGAGCAGTACTTC. This chain links TRBV27 with TRBJ2-7, with D possibly TRBD1 on 6 matching bases. V was pared by 6 bases and J by 2 bases, with 17 bases between. The CDR3 runs 15 residues. Germline assignment: CDR1 MNHEY and CDR2 SMNVEV (reference sequence).

In this sample, this clonotype turned up many times. V usage is TRBV20-1 and J usage is TRBJ1-5; D is perhaps TRBD1 (5 bases). The V end was cut by 6 bases, the J end by 7 bases, with 22 bases between. The CDR3 sequence is 15 residues long. Germline-derived CDR1 and CDR2 are DFQATT and SNEGSKA (reference sequence). CDR3 sequence (DNA): TGCAGTGCAAGGGGTCACAGTCGCCGTAGGCAGCCCCAGCATTTT. It codes for CSARGHSRRRQPQHF.

The chain uses TRBV27 and TRBJ2-7; 10 bases agree with TRBD2. Germline lookup yields CDR1 MNHEY and CDR2 SMNVEV (reference sequence). The ends lost 4 bases at V and 0 bases at J; junction bases unmatched: 12. CDR3 length: 18 amino acids. As DNA, the CDR3 is TGTGCCAGCAGTTCTCGCACCCCACTAGCGGGGAACTCCTACGAGCAGTACTTC. It codes for CASSSRTPLAGNSYEQYF.

The sample holds many counts of this clonotype. The genes are TRBV29-1 and TRBJ2-1; D uncertain. The germline V and J ends were trimmed by 4 bases and 6 bases, with 4 bases remaining between them. Germline assignment: CDR1 SQVTM and CDR2 ANQGSEA. The CDR3 runs to 10 residues. The CDR3 spells CSVGPNEQFF. In DNA, the CDR3 is TGCAGCGTTGGACCCAATGAGCAGTTCTTC.

A word on this clonotype: A much larger clone differs from this one at a single base, so this may be a read error. The chain employs TRBV4-2 and TRBJ2-1; the D call may be TRBD1 or TRBD2 (7 bases each). The CDR3 spans 15 residues. Between the trimmed V and J ends, which lost 5 bases and 8 bases, there was a span of 19 bases. Germline loops: CDR1 LGHNA, CDR2 YNFKEQ. CDR3 in amino acids: CASSVEQGRVDEQFF. The DNA for the CDR3 is TGTGCCAGCAGCGTTGAACAGGGGAGGGTCGATGAGCAGTTCTTC.

This clonotype was counted at least ten times. The genes are TRBV5-1 and TRBJ1-4, with D perhaps matching TRBD1 (6 bases). Between the trimmed V and J ends, which lost 0 bases and 7 bases, there was a span of 10 bases. Per the germline V gene, CDR1 is SGHRS and CDR2 is YFSETQ. The CDR3 runs 14 residues. This chain's CDR3 is CASSLVQGGEKLFF. The DNA of the CDR3 is TGCGCCAGCAGCTTGGTACAGGGCGGTGAAAAACTGTTTTTT.

This clonotype was observed a handful of times. The V gene is TRBV4-3, the J gene TRBJ2-7; 11 bases align to TRBD1. Germline V CDR1 and CDR2: LGHNA, YSLEER. V lost 4 bases to trimming and J lost 11 bases; unmatched junction nucleotides: 7. The CDR3 extends over 13 amino acids. The CDR3 nucleotides are TGCGCCAGCAGCCCCGGGACAGGGGGAATGGAGTACTTC. Translated, it gives CASSPGTGGMEYF.

Comment on this clonotype: A junction boundary mismatches the germline segment, possibly from a read error. This chain connects TRBV12-3 or TRBV12-4 to TRBJ2-7, with 8 bases lining up with TRBD2. This CDR3 is 19 amino acids long. CDR3 in amino acids: CACSPTGLALSLNSYEQYF. Written as DNA, the CDR3 is TGTGCCTGCAGTCCGACAGGACTAGCCCTGAGTCTAAACTCCTACGAGCAGTACTTC.

This clonotype appeared many times. This chain uses TRBV28 with TRBJ1-2; 9 positions match TRBD1. CDR1 is MDHEN, CDR2 SYDVKM, per germline. There are 17 residues in the CDR3. The ends lost 3 bases at V and 2 bases at J; junction bases unmatched: 10. This CDR3 reads CASSLALGQGLNYGYTF. Written as DNA, the CDR3 is TGTGCCAGCAGTTTGGCACTGGGACAGGGTTTAAACTATGGCTACACCTTC.

The gene calls are TRBV29-1 and TRBJ2-1, with TRBD2 identical over 7 bases. V lost 4 bases to trimming and J lost 2 bases; unmatched junction nucleotides: 2. There are 13 residues in the CDR3. In germline, CDR1 is SQVTM, CDR2 ANQGSEA. The CDR3 loop is CSVATSTYNEQFF. The CDR3 bases are TGCAGCGTTGCGACTAGCACCTACAATGAGCAGTTCTTC.

This clonotype was seen ten or more times. The V call is TRBV5-5, the J call TRBJ1-1; 7 nucleotides align to TRBD1. Looked up from germline, CDR1 is SGHKS and CDR2 is YYEKEE (reference sequence). The CDR3 totals 14 residues. The V gene end was trimmed by 2 bases and the J gene end by 7 bases; junction bases not matched to a gene: 8. This chain's CDR3 is CASSFVGAGGEAFF. As DNA, the CDR3 is TGTGCCAGCAGCTTTGTCGGGGCAGGGGGTGAAGCTTTCTTT.

As to this clonotype: One end of the junction does not line up with germline, which may come from a read error. This sequence joins TRBV7-9 and TRBJ2-2, with D perhaps matching TRBD2 (6 bases). This CDR3 spans 14 amino acids. The germline gives CDR1 SEHNR, CDR2 FQNEAQ (reference sequence). This CDR3 is CASSPGTLTGGLFF. CDR3 DNA sequence: TGTGCCAGCAGCCCCGGGACTTTAACCGGGGGGCTGTTTTTT.

The rearrangement links TRBV27 to TRBJ1-5; D might be TRBD1 (6 bases). The CDR3 contains 12 residues. The V end lost 5 bases, the J end lost 5 bases, and 7 bases lay between the germline ends. The germline gives CDR1 MNHEY, CDR2 SMNVEV (reference sequence). CDR3 nucleotides: TGTGCCAGCAGTACAGGGTATCAGCCCCAGCATTTT. Protein product: CASSTGYQPQHF.

This clonotype was seen at least ten times. The V call is TRBV11-2, the J call TRBJ2-1; TRBD2 is a possible D gene (5 bases). The CDR3 loop spans 17 amino acids. CDR1 and CDR2 from the germline V gene are SGHAT and FQNNGV. Deletions cut 0 bases from V and 5 bases from J, with 17 bases between. The CDR3 is CASSLEILRETNNEQFF. CDR3 in DNA: TGTGCCAGCAGCTTAGAAATTTTGAGGGAAACTAACAATGAGCAGTTCTTC.

A few counts support this clonotype. The chain combines TRBV6-2 or TRBV6-3 with TRBJ2-3; 7 bases fit TRBD2. The CDR3 sequence is 15 residues long. CDR1 is MNHEY and CDR2 is SVGEGT in the germline V gene. The V and J ends lost 2 bases and 1 base, in that order; junction bases with no gene match: 3. CDR3 residues: CASSYAGVGTDTQYF. In DNA, the CDR3 is TGTGCCAGCAGTTACGCGGGAGTTGGCACAGATACGCAGTATTTT.

This chain joins TRBV7-9 and TRBJ2-1, with 9 bases matching TRBD1. Looked up from germline, CDR1 is SEHNR and CDR2 is FQNEAQ (reference sequence). The length of the CDR3 is 13 residues. The CDR3 nucleotides are TGTGGCACCGGGACAGGGTCTTACAATGAGCAGTTCTTC. Protein: CGTGTGSYNEQFF.

This clonotype was observed at least ten times. This chain connects TRBV29-1 to TRBJ2-3; D gene uncertain. The CDR3 consists of 12 residues. Per germline, CDR1 SQVTM and CDR2 ANQGSEA. CDR3 nucleotides: TGCAGTGCCTTGAGCCTTACAGATACGCAGTATTTT. As protein: CSALSLTDTQYF.

This clonotype has ten or more counts. The J gene is TRBJ1-2, the V gene TRBV2; 7 nucleotides line up with TRBD1. The CDR3 covers 14 residues. The V and J ends lost 1 base and 3 bases, in that order; junction bases with no gene match: 2. Germline V gives CDR1 SNHLY, CDR2 FYNNEI. The CDR3 DNA sequence: TGTGCCAGCAGTGAAGTAGGGGGCGACTATGGCTACACCTTC. It codes for CASSEVGGDYGYTF.

The V gene is TRBV4-1, the J gene TRBJ2-7, with D perhaps matching TRBD2 (5 bases). The CDR3 contains 14 residues. V lost 1 base and J 5 bases, leaving 12 bases between the germline ends. Looked up from germline, CDR1 is MGHRA and CDR2 is YSYEKL. The CDR3: CASSQVGDGDEQYF. The CDR3 DNA sequence: TGCGCCAGCAGCCAAGTAGGTGACGGGGACGAGCAGTACTTC.

The CDR3 spells CSAVRQGVKAEAFF. The CDR3 region has the DNA TGCAGTGCAGTCCGACAGGGTGTTAAGGCTGAAGCTTTCTTT. The chain links TRBV20-1 to TRBJ1-1; 7 bases agree with TRBD1. Germline CDR1 and CDR2: DFQATT and SNEGSKA (reference sequence). V was pared by 6 bases and J by 6 bases, with 13 bases of the junction left unmatched. The length of the CDR3 is 14 residues.

The chain uses TRBV12-3 or TRBV12-4 and TRBJ1-5, with no clear D. V lost 3 bases and J lost 4, with 7 bases in between. The CDR3 extends over 13 amino acids. The chain's CDR3 is CASSFEDNQPQHF. CDR3 nucleotide sequence: TGTGCCAGCAGTTTTGAGGATAATCAGCCCCAGCATTTT.